Shown below are 18 T cell receptor beta chains from a single sample sequenced in a study of neurological immune-mediated disorders. One entry per CDR3 protein results from TCRdb running MiXCR on the 5' RACE reads. The sample shows more than 45,000 distinct CDR3 sequences, under 2.5% of them seen only once. Sequenced: PBMCs. These receptors all come from a man aged 50-59 years with multiple sclerosis.

This clonotype showed up many times. CDR3 protein: CASSSLTGLGGTEAFF. For the CDR3, the DNA is TGTGCCAGCAGCTCCTTGACAGGCTTGGGCGGGACTGAAGCTTTCTTT. V usage is TRBV7-2 and J usage is TRBJ1-1; D possibly corresponds to TRBD1 (6 bases). Deletions cut 4 bases from V and 5 bases from J, with 20 bases between. The CDR3 sequence is 16 residues long. Looked up from germline, CDR1 is SGHTA and CDR2 is FQGNSA.

This clonotype is classed as medium-sized (0.01 to 0.1%). The chain employs TRBV7-2 and TRBJ2-7; D is unclear. This CDR3 region has 14 residues. Germline V gene data show CDR1 as SGHTA and CDR2 as FQGNSA. V shed 2 bases and J shed 4 bases, with 12 bases lying between them. DNA of the CDR3: TGTGCCAGCAGCTTAAGTGGGGTGAGATACGAGCAGTACTTC. This codes for CASSLSGVRYEQYF.

This clonotype occurred many times. The V and J genes are TRBV7-2 and TRBJ2-3; D may be TRBD2 (5 bases). CDR3 size: 15 residues. Trimming removed 3 bases from V and 3 bases from J, with 13 bases in between. Germline V gene lookup returns CDR1 SGHTA and CDR2 FQGNSA. The CDR3: CASSLGRGWTDTQYF. DNA for the CDR3: TGTGCCAGCAGCTTGGGCCGGGGATGGACAGATACGCAGTATTTT.

Ten or more counts support this clonotype. J is TRBJ2-5 and V is TRBV29-1; perhaps TRBD2 as D (6 bases). The V end lost 4 bases, the J end lost 0 bases, and 9 bases lay between the germline ends. CDR1 is SQVTM and CDR2 is ANQGSEA in the germline V gene. The CDR3 loop spans 13 amino acids. The CDR3 nucleotides are TGCAGCGTTGGCGGGGCGTACCAAGAGACCCAGTACTTC. The encoded protein is CSVGGAYQETQYF.

This clonotype has a count of ten or more. The chain employs TRBV6-1 and TRBJ2-5; 14 positions agree with TRBD2. This CDR3 has 16 amino acids. V was pared by 1 base and J by 2 bases, with 0 bases of the junction left unmatched. Germline CDR1 and CDR2: MNHNS and SASEGT. CDR3 nucleotides: TGTGCCAGCAGTGAAGGACTAGCGGGGGGGCAAGAGACCCAGTACTTC. This encodes CASSEGLAGGQETQYF.

This clonotype has at least ten counts. The chain joins TRBV5-1 to TRBJ2-7, with 8 bases lining up with TRBD1. The germline CDR1 and CDR2 sequences are SGHRS and YFSETQ. After removal of 3 bases from V and 0 bases from J, the junction contained 8 bases not matched to a gene. The CDR3 spans 16 residues. In nucleotides, the CDR3 is TGCGCCAGCAGCTGGGGGGACAGGCCTAGCTCCTACGAGCAGTACTTC. Protein sequence: CASSWGDRPSSYEQYF.

This clonotype has a count of ten or more. The chain employs TRBV5-8 and TRBJ1-1; D perhaps matches TRBD1 (6 bases). The V end lost 0 bases, the J end lost 0 bases, and 9 bases lay between the germline ends. The germline V gene has CDR1 SGHTS and CDR2 YDEGEE. The CDR3 covers 15 residues. CDR3 sequence reads: CASSLGGTLNTEAFF. For the CDR3, the DNA is TGTGCCAGCAGCTTGGGTGGGACACTGAACACTGAAGCTTTCTTT.

Many counts were recorded for this clonotype. This CDR3 is CASSRGLGLYEQYF. The CDR3 DNA reads TGTGCCAGCAGCAGGGGGCTGGGACTCTACGAGCAGTACTTC. V usage is TRBV5-5 and J usage is TRBJ2-7, with D perhaps matching TRBD1 (7 bases). Germline V lookup: CDR1 SGHKS, CDR2 YYEKEE (reference sequence). V was shortened by 4 bases and J by 3 bases, with 14 bases between the two germline ends. CDR3 length: 14 amino acids.

In its sample, this clonotype was seen many times. A much more abundant neighbour one base away suggests this may be a read error. A read error is likely, as this CDR3 ends without the conserved phenylalanine or tryptophan. This sequence joins TRBV29-1 and TRBJ2-6; perhaps TRBD1 as D (6 bases). V was pared by 7 bases and J by 2 bases, with 9 bases between. The CDR3 spans 13 residues. Germline V gene sequence: CDR1 SQVTM, CDR2 ANQGSEA. CDR3 in amino acids: CSGQAPGANVLTC. The CDR3 DNA is TGCAGCGGACAGGCTCCTGGGGCCAACGTCCTGACTTGC.

This sequence joins TRBV12-3 or TRBV12-4 and TRBJ1-3, with TRBD1 as a possible D gene (6 bases). The CDR3 covers 14 residues. Trimming shortened V by 2 bases and J by 3 bases, and 8 bases separated the two germline ends. CDR3 region: CASSLNRDGNTIYF. CDR3 DNA: TGTGCCAGCAGTTTAAACAGGGATGGAAACACCATATATTTT.

There are many counts of this clonotype. V gene TRBV7-8 combines with J gene TRBJ1-5; possible D gene TRBD1, 5 bases. V lost 1 base and J lost 3, with 13 bases in between. In germline, CDR1 is SGHVS, CDR2 FQNEAQ. The CDR3 sequence is 16 residues long. The CDR3 protein is CASSLVGGEVNQPQHF. CDR3 DNA sequence: TGTGCCAGCAGCTTAGTTGGGGGGGAGGTCAATCAGCCCCAGCATTTT.

This clonotype was detected ten times or more. V gene TRBV5-6 combines with J gene TRBJ1-2; D is unclear. Deletions cut 0 bases from V and 4 bases from J, with 10 bases between. CDR3 length: 14 amino acids. CDR1 is SGHDT and CDR2 is YYEEEE in the germline V gene. The CDR3 reads CASSLAAPPYGYTF. Here the CDR3 DNA reads TGTGCCAGCAGCTTGGCTGCCCCGCCCTATGGCTACACCTTC.

In this sample, this clonotype turned up many times. The chain uses TRBV5-5 and TRBJ1-5; D uncertain. Germline V lookup: CDR1 SGHKS, CDR2 YYEKEE (reference sequence). The CDR3 is made up of 14 amino acids. V lost 0 bases to trimming and J lost 1 base, with 5 bases between them. The CDR3 here is CASSLDLSNQPQHF. CDR3 DNA sequence: TGTGCCAGCAGCTTGGACTTGAGCAATCAGCCCCAGCATTTT. Looking up the rest from reference TRBV5-5 and TRBJ1-5 gives the full variable domain: DAGVTQSPTHLIKTRGQQVTLRCSPISGHKSVSWYQQVLGQGPQFIFQYYEKEERGRGNFPDRFSARQFPNYSSELNVNALLLGDSALYLCASSLDLSNQPQHFGDGTRLSIL.

This clonotype was picked up a small number of times. The chain recombines TRBV7-6 with TRBJ2-7; 13 nucleotides agree with TRBD2. Germline V gene sequence: CDR1 SGHVS, CDR2 FNYEAQ. V lost 4 bases, J lost 3 bases, and 3 bases stayed unmatched. The CDR3 spans 15 residues. The CDR3 DNA reads as TGTGCCAGCAGCTACGGGACTAGCGGGAACTACGAGCAGTACTTC. This translates into CASSYGTSGNYEQYF.

In this sample, this clonotype turned up a few times. This may stem from a read error, because a much larger clone lies one nucleotide away. The chain carries TRBV12-3 or TRBV12-4 and TRBJ2-3; a possible D gene is TRBD2 (6 bases). This CDR3 comprises 12 residues. The CDR3 region is CASRRDEDTKYF. CDR3 nucleotide sequence: TGTGCCAGCAGGCGGGATGAAGATACGAAGTATTTT.

On this clonotype itself: A much more abundant neighbour one base away suggests this may be a read error. The CDR3 does not end in the conserved phenylalanine or tryptophan, so this is likely a read error. The chain uses TRBV9 and TRBJ1-2, with 12 bases identical to TRBD1. From germline, CDR1 is SGDLS and CDR2 YYNGEE. There are 15 residues in the CDR3. The junction had 6 bases not matched to a gene; V was cut back by 3 bases and J by 6 bases. The CDR3 region is CASSARDRGRNGYTV. The CDR3, as DNA: TGTGCCAGCAGCGCGAGGGACAGGGGGCGGAATGGCTACACCGTC.

This clonotype was seen ten or more times. The gene calls are TRBV12-3 or TRBV12-4 and TRBJ1-2, with unresolved D. V gave up 1 base and J gave up 8 bases, with 14 bases separating them. The CDR3 spans 14 residues. The DNA of the CDR3 is TGTGCCAGCAGTTTAGGGGCTCGAGGAGTCGGCTACACCTTC. Translated, it gives CASSLGARGVGYTF.

This clonotype was seen at least ten times. V gene TRBV7-9 combines with J gene TRBJ1-2, with D unresolved. V was clipped by 1 base and J by 0 bases, with 6 bases between them. The CDR3 spans 14 residues. From germline, CDR1 is SEHNR and CDR2 FQNEAQ (reference sequence). The CDR3 spells CASSLEVANYGYTF. CDR3 nucleotides: TGTGCCAGCAGCTTAGAGGTTGCTAACTATGGCTACACCTTC.